Sequencing of this T cell receptor (beta chain) was carried out in a study of cytomegalovirus exposure and HLA in healthy donors. Study-level points and caveats: Cytomegalovirus-associated status was assigned to approximately 160 TCR beta chains. In a later analysis, specific HLA alleles were associated with 15,000 to 20,000 TCR beta sequences at a 0.05 false discovery rate. A reported reduction in N-insertions relative to the roughly 640-donor mean was seen in an Asian-associated ancestry cluster in a later analysis.

This clone showed up just once. Its target is not known. The primer mix had 60 Vbeta and 13 Jbeta primers. Per the original data handling: About 10 million shared chains were among around 80 million unique TCR beta chains counted in a later analysis. Produced via immunoSEQ multiplex PCR; TCRdb's table is partial and in-frame only. For V, J and clone size, that table is used; D and trimming come from the DNA. The data contain 130,000 to 150,000 clones, 79% of them seen just once; the ten biggest clones take up approximately 1%. After removal of 4 bases from V and 5 bases from J, the junction contained 8 bases not matched to a gene. The CDR3 runs to 15 residues. The germline CDR1 and CDR2 sequences are SGDLS and YYNGEE.

Sequenced sample: PBMCs. The chain employs TRBV9 and TRBJ1-4; TRBD1 agrees at 7 bases. This clonotype was obtained from a man younger than 35 in good health and CMV-seronegative. CDR3 DNA: TGTGCCAGCAGCACCGGACAGGCAATCAATGAAAAACTGTTTTTT. It translates to CASSTGQAINEKLFF.